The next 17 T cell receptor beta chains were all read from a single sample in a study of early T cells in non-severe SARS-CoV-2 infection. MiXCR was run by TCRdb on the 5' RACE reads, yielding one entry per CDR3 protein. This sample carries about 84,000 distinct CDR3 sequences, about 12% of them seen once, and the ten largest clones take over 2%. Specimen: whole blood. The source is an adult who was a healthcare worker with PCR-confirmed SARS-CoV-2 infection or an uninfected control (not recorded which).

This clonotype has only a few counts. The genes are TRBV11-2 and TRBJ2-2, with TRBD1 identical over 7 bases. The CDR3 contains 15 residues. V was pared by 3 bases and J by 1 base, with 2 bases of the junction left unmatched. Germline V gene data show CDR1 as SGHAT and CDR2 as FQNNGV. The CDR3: CASSFRQGNTGELFF. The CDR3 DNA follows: TGTGCCAGCAGCTTCCGACAGGGGAACACCGGGGAGCTGTTTTTT.

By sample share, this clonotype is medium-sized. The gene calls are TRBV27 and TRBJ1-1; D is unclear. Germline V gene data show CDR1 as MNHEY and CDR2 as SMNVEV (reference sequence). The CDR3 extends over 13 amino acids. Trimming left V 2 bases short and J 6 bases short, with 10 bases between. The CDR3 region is CASSLNAVAEAFF. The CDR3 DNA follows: TGTGCCAGCAGTTTAAATGCGGTTGCTGAAGCTTTCTTT.

CDR3 DNA: TGTGCCAGCAGCCTCCGCGCGGGGGGCCGGACAGGGATCAATGAGCAGTTCTTC. Translating it yields CASSLRAGGRTGINEQFF. The chain is built from TRBV3-1 and TRBJ2-1; D may match TRBD1 or TRBD2 (8 bases each). The CDR3 contains 18 residues. In germline, CDR1 is LGHDT, CDR2 YNNKEL (reference sequence). The ends were cut back, 4 bases at V and 6 bases at J, with 25 bases in the middle.

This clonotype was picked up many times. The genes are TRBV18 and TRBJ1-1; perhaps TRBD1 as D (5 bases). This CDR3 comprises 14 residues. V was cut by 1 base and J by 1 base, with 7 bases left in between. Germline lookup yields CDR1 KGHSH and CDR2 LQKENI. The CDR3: CASSPLTGNTEAFF. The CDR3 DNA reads TGTGCCAGCTCACCACTTACAGGGAACACTGAAGCTTTCTTT.

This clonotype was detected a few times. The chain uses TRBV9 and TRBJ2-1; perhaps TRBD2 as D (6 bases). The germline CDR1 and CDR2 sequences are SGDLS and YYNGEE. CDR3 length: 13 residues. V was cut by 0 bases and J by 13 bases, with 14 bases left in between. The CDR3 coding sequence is TGTGCCAGCAGCGTAGACCCCGCGGGATACCAGTTCTTC. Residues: CASSVDPAGYQFF.

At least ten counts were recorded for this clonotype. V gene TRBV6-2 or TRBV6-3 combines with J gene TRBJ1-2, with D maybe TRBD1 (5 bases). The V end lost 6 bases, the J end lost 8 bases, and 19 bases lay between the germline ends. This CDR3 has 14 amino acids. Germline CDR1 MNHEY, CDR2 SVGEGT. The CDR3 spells CASSELTAARGYTF. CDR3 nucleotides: TGTGCCAGCAGCGAACTGACAGCGGCAAGGGGCTACACCTTC.

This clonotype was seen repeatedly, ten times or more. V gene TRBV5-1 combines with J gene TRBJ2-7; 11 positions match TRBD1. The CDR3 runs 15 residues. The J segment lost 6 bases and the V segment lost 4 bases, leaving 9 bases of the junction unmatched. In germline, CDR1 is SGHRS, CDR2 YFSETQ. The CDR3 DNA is TGCGCCAGCAGCCTGGAGTGGACAGGGGGCTTCGAGCAGTACTTC. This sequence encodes CASSLEWTGGFEQYF.

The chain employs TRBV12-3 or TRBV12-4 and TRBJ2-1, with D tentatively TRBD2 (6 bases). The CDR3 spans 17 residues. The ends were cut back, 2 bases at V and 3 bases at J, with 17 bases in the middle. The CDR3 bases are TGTGCCAGCAGTTTATCCCTTCAGTGGAGGGACTACAATGAGCAGTTCTTC. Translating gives CASSLSLQWRDYNEQFF.

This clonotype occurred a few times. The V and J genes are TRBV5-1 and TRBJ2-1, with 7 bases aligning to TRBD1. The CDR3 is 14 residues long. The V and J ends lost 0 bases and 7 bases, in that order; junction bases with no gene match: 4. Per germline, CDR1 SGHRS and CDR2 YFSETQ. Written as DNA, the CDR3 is TGCGCCAGCAGCTTGGGACAACAGGGGAATGAGCAGTTCTTC. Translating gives CASSLGQQGNEQFF.

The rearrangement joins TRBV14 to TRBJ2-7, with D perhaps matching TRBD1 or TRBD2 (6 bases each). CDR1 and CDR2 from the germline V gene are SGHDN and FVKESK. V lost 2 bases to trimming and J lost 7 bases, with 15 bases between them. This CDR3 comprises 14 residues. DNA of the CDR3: TGTGCCAGCAGCCAACCCTTGACGGGGGCGGAGCAGTACTTC. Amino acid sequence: CASSQPLTGAEQYF.

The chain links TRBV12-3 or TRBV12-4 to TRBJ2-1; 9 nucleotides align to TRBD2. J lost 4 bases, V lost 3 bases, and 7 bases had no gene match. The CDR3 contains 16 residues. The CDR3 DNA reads TGTGCCAGCAGTTTTCTCGCTAGCGGGGTGTACAATGAGCAGTTCTTC. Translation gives CASSFLASGVYNEQFF.

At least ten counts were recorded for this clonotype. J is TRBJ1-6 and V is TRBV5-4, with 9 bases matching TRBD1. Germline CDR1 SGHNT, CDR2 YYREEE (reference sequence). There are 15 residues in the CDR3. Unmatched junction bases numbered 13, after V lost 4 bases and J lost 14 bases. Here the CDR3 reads CASSIDRGEPFTLHF. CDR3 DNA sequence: TGTGCCAGCAGCATCGACAGGGGGGAACCCTTCACCCTCCACTTT. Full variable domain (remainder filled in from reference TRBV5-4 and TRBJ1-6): ETGVTQSPTHLIKTRGQQVTLRCSSQSGHNTVSWYQQALGQGPQFIFQYYREEENGRGNFPPRFSGLQFPNYSSELNVNALELDDSALYLCASSIDRGEPFTLHFGNGTRLTVT.

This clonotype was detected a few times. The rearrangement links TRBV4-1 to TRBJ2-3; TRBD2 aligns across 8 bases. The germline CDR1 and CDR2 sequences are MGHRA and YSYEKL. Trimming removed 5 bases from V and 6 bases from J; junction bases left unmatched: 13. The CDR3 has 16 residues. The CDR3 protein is CASSALGAGVMDTQYF. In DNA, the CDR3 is TGCGCCAGCAGCGCCCTGGGAGCGGGAGTAATGGATACGCAGTATTTT.

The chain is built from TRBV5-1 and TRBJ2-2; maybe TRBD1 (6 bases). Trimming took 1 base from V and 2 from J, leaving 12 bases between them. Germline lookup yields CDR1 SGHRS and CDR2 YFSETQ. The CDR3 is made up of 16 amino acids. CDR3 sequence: CASSLSQGSNTGELFF. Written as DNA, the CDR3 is TGCGCCAGCAGCTTGTCACAGGGCAGTAACACCGGGGAGCTGTTTTTT.

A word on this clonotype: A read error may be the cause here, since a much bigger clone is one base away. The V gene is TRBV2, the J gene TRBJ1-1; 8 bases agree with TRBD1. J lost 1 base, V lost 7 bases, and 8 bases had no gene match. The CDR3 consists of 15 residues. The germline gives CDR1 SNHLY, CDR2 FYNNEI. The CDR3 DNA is TGTGCCAGCAAGGGAGTGGGACAGGAGAACACTGAAGCTTTCTTT. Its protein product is CASKGVGQENTEAFF.

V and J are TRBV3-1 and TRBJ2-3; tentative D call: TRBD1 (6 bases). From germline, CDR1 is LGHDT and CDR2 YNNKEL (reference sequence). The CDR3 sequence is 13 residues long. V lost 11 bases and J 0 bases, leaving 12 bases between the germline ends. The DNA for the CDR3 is TGTGCCGCTGGACAGCAAAGCACAGATACGCAGTATTTT. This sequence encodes CAAGQQSTDTQYF.

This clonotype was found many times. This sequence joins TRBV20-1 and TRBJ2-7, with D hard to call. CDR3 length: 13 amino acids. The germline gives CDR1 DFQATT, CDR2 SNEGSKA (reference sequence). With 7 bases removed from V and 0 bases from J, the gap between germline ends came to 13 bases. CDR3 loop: CSGLSRSSYEQYF. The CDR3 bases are TGCAGTGGACTGTCCCGTAGCTCCTACGAGCAGTACTTC.